The T cell receptor beta chain described here comes from a study of blood T cell repertoires in COVID-19. Study-level background: Sites in the United States, Italy and Spain provided acute and convalescent COVID-19 samples. PBMCs, B-cell-depleted T cells, or T cells were the source of the cDNA or gDNA that made up the material.

CDR3 size: 17 residues. The germline V gene encodes CDR1 LGHNA and CDR2 YSLEER. V lost 0 bases and J 0 bases, leaving 12 bases between the germline ends. This clone came up once. In the original workflow: How many nucleated cells were present was estimated from reference gene primer amplification. Data came from immunoSEQ multiplex PCR; TCRdb stores just in-frame clones and leaves some out. For V, J and clone size, that table is used; D and trimming come from the DNA. The sample includes 150,000 to 200,000 clones, 80% of them seen just once. The chain joins TRBV4-3 to TRBJ2-1; D is undetermined. The receptor was derived from a man aged 60-69 years with acute or convalescent COVID-19. Material: peripheral blood. CDR3 nucleotides: TGCGCCAGCAGCCAAGAGAGACGACTGGACTCCTACAATGAGCAGTTCTTC. Translation gives CASSQERRLDSYNEQFF.